This T cell receptor (beta chain) was recorded in a study of shared clonotypes between healthy human individuals (dated by TCRdb to 2020 to 2021). For the study in its entirety: The cohort comprised two women and three men aged 18 to 49 years. The study deeply sequenced blood TCR repertoires of 5 or 6 healthy adults to estimate repertoire size and the extent of clonotype sharing between individuals. Per donor, three plates each were used for CD4 naive and CD4 memory, two for CD8 naive, and one for CD8 memory. Each donor's leukapheresis produced roughly between roughly 0.85 and 9 billion PBMCs. To increase sequencing depth and limit assay-specific biases, TCR repertoire library preparation and sequencing were carried out by different laboratories using diverse techniques.

Healthy HIV-negative adults with no recently reported acute infections or vaccinations were included as donors. All donors were Caucasian adults living in Nashville, Tennessee, USA. CD4+ T cells were enriched by magnetic negative selection; naive cells were then positively selected on CD45RA, and the negative fraction formed the memory subset. After blood collection by leukapheresis, PBMCs were isolated using Ficoll-Histopaque density gradient centrifugation and then cryopreserved in the vapor phase of liquid nitrogen. Analytical flow cytometry was used to check the purity and quantity of every magnetically sorted T cell population. Each sorted fraction had its genomic DNA isolated and then quantified by UV absorbance on a Nanodrop 2000c. Using the deep immunoSEQ assay, multiplex PCR amplified TCR CDR3 regions from genomic DNA. Genomic DNA extracted from each cell subset was distributed evenly over all wells of several immunoSEQ 96-well plates, and each plate served as one replicate. For sorted subsets, around 200 ng genomic DNA, equal to tens of thousands of T cell genomes, was loaded into each replicate PCR. The purified libraries were quantified using a Qubit 3.0 fluorometer, sized with a Bioanalyzer 2100, and then quantified again using the KAPA Library Quantification kit. Every immunoSEQ 96-well plate was sequenced on a dedicated single-read 150-cycle Illumina NextSeq 550 flow cell. The published analysis was carried out like this. The immunoSEQ output contained only junctional sequences without quality scores, so filtering could not match that applied to full-length reads. To assign V/J genes and CDR3, sequences were annotated using PyIR, a Python wrapper for IgBLAST v1.9, with IMGT germline references. Reads were filtered out if the reads had weak V/J assignments (E-value above 1e-6), no CDR3, stop codons, out-of-frame junctions, or ambiguous translated residues. V3J clonotypes were defined as sequences sharing the same inferred V gene, J gene, and CDR3 amino acid sequence. To compute the percentage overlap between repertoires, the number of shared unique clonotypes was divided by the size of the smaller repertoire. Three approaches were used to assess repertoire richness: RTK rarefaction, the Chao1 estimator, and Recon v2.1 estimates of unobserved clonotypes. For all TCRbeta clonotypes obtained by the gDNA method from a handful of donors, generation probabilities were computed with OLGA. TCRdb limited this immuneACCESS table to in-frame rearrangements with V and J called. A share of clones is missing; checked studies link under half to unresolved V genes, and the rest is unexplained. Clone size and V and J calls were adopted from that table, with D and trimming inferred from the DNA. The table for this sample lists over a million clones; roughly 96% of them were counted only once. Approximately 1.1% of the sample is held by the ten biggest clonotypes.

For this clone: Its antigen remains unidentified. No base-level quality is on record; no much larger clone is a single base apart.

Broad study findings and their caveats: Higher generation probabilities were observed for clonotypes shared by all four sorted-subset donors than for non-shared clonotypes. Incomplete sequencing was indicated by rarefaction of sorted-subset datasets, despite the large sequencing depth. Across a few donors, approximately 4.6% of naive CD4, more than 3% of naive CD8, roughly 2.3% of memory CD4, and 0.4% to 0.45% of memory CD8 clonotypes were shared. The small number of donors limited the genetic and exposure-history diversity represented. Larger estimated clonotype richness was generally found for naive subsets than for memory subsets. Pairwise subsampling led to the expectation that sequencing depth would affect the degree of clonotype sharing among donors. Only blood was sampled, and tissue TCR repertoires likely differ from those in blood.

The TCR sequence derives from a man aged 25-45 years in good health. The sample comprised naive CD4+ T cells sorted from blood. The intended sense of this specimen's cell subset or site label: CD45RA+ positively selected.

The DNA sequence is as follows: TGTGCCAGCAGCTTAGTCAGGGCAGATACGCAGTATTTT. This translates into CASSLVRADTQYF. Recombination linked TRBV7-2 to TRBJ2-3; 5 matching bases give a weak D call of TRBD1. V lost 1 base and J lost 4 bases; the stretch between them is 6 bases long. From the cysteine up to the phenylalanine, the CDR3 has a length of 13 residues. Left in the record is the CDR3 DNA by itself, 39 bases read in frame from the first base. In the germline V gene, CDR1 corresponds to SGHTA and CDR2 to FQGNSA.